This TCR beta chain was identified during a study of vaccination and CD4 T cells after COVID-19. At the level of the study: Cells were stimulated with overlapping spike peptides from SARS-CoV-2, HCoV-NL63, HCoV-OC43 and HCoV-229E.

Comment on this clonotype: Antigen specificity is unknown.

Sequence data for DNA of cultured CD4+ T cells were generated by the Oncomine TCR Beta short-read assay. TCRdb re-derived calls from the PCR reads in MiXCR, one entry per CDR3 protein. The table includes some 2,000 distinct CDR3 sequences, less than 70% detected once. Study-wide results and limits: Researchers looked at relatively few convalescent patients and had no early post-infection timepoints. The great majority, 304 of 307 vaccine-specific clones, proved spike mono-reactive in convalescent patients.

Germline V gene sequence: CDR1 SEHNR, CDR2 FQNEAQ (reference sequence). This CDR3 contains 13 residues. Trimming took off 1 base at V and 7 bases at J, with 10 bases between the two ends. Indicated treatment: roughly 11-day PBMC culture with coronavirus spike peptide pools or control peptides (ViraFEST assay). Unexposed donor CD4+ T cells predated the COVID-19 pandemic, collected 2011-2018. The receptor was isolated from a human donor in good health. The chain uses TRBV7-9 and TRBJ1-2, with D unclear. The sequenced material came from CD4+ T cells from blood, cultured in vitro. CDR3 nucleotide sequence: TGTGCCAGCAGCTTAGATTGGGGAGGTGGCTACACCTTC. Translated, it gives CASSLDWGGGYTF.